The following is a T cell receptor (beta chain) sequence with its context. Distinct nucleotide sequences in the sample also encode this CDR3. Seattle patient enrollment occurred during active infection, with longitudinal follow-up thereafter. The entry originates in a study of blood T cell repertoires in COVID-19. Study at large: Some COVID-19 samples were acute and others convalescent; all came from the United States, Italy and Spain.

Per the authors' pipeline: Cell counts per sample came from amplifying reference gene primers. Data came from immunoSEQ multiplex PCR; TCRdb stores just in-frame clones and leaves some out. V and J calls and clone size follow that table, whereas D and trimming were derived from the DNA. The profile shows fewer than 200,000 clones, approximately 79% of them singletons. CDR3 length equals 15 residues. Germline values: CDR1 SGHTS, CDR2 YDEGEE. V was trimmed by 0 bases and J by 1 base, leaving 8 bases between them. The sequence was collected from a woman aged 55-75 years with COVID-19, enrolled during active disease. This chain uses TRBV5-8 with TRBJ2-1; a weak D match, TRBD1 (5 bases). Material: peripheral blood. The CDR3 is CASSLGQGSYNEQFF. For the CDR3, the DNA is TGTGCCAGCAGCTTGGGTCAGGGTTCCTACAATGAGCAGTTCTTC.